The sequence of this T cell receptor (beta chain) was determined in a study of T-cell memory formation after mild COVID-19. Study as a whole: TCR clusters were largely donor specific. Study outcomes and limitations: Contracting clones from day 15 to 85 had balanced CD4/CD8; later expanders favoured CD4+. Among CD4+ contracting clones, most were CM and EM, and CD8+ ones EMRA.

Points on this clonotype: Its antigen remains unidentified.

TCR alpha and TCR beta cDNA libraries carrying sample barcodes and UMIs were produced by 5'RACE using constant-segment primers. TCRdb reprocessed the 5' RACE reads with MiXCR, giving one entry per CDR3 protein. Of 90,000 to 120,000 distinct CDR3 sequences in the sample, roughly 14% are singletons; the top ten hold less than 40%. V shed 6 bases, J shed 8 bases, and the junction held 10 bases outside the gene matches. Germline CDR1 MGHRA, CDR2 YSYEKL. CDR3 length equals 15 residues. The origin of this receptor is a man aged 18 to 30 who had mild COVID-19 (a few samples of this study predate the infection). Cell type and time point are not known. Sequencing input: PBMCs or a T cell subset sorted from them (not recorded which). V gene TRBV4-1 combines with J gene TRBJ1-4; 9 bases align to TRBD1. The DNA of the CDR3 is TGCGCCAGCAGAGTACAGGGGGCGTGGAGAGAAAAACTGTTTTTT. Protein sequence: CASRVQGAWREKLFF.